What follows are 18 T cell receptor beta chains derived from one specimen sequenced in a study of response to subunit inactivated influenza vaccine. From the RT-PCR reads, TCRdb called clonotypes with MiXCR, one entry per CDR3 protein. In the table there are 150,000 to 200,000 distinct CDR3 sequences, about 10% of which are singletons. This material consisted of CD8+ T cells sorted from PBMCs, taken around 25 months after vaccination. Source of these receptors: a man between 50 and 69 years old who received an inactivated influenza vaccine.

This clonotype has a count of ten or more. For the CDR3, the DNA is TGTGCCAGCAGCTCCGGACAGGGGAAGTACTTC. Its protein product is CASSSGQGKYF. The rearrangement joins TRBV11-2 to TRBJ2-7, with 9 bases fitting TRBD1. V shed 4 bases, J shed 11 bases, and the junction held 3 bases outside the gene matches. CDR3 length: 11 amino acids. CDR1 is SGHAT and CDR2 is FQNNGV in the germline V gene.

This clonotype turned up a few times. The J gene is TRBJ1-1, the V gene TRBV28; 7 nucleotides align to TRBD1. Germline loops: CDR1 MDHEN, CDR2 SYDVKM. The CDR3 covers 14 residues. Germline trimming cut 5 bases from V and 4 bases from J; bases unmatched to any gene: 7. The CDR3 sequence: CASSRQGYTTEAFF. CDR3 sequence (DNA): TGTGCCAGCAGTCGACAGGGTTATACCACTGAAGCTTTCTTT.

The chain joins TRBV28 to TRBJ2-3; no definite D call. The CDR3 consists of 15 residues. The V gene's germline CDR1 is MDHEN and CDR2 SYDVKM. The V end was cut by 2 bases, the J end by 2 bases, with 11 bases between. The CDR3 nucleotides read TGTGCCAGCAGTTTACTCAATACGGACACAGATACGCAGTATTTT. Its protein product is CASSLLNTDTDTQYF.

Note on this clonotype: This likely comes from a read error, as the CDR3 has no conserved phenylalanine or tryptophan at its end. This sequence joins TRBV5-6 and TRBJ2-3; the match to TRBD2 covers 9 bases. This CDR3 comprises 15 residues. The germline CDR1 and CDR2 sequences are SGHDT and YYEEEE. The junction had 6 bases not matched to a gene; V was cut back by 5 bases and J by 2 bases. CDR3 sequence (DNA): TGTGCCAGCAGGGGGAGCGGGGGGCCCACAGATACGCAGTATTCT. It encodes CASRGSGGPTDTQYS.

The CDR3 bases are TGTGCCAGCAGCTTAGAGACAGGGGTCCCCTACGAGCAGTACTTC. It specifies CASSLETGVPYEQYF. The chain employs TRBV5-8 and TRBJ2-7; TRBD1 aligns across 8 bases. Germline assignment: CDR1 SGHTS and CDR2 YDEGEE. V gave up 2 bases and J gave up 2 bases; unmatched junction bases: 6. The CDR3 length is 15 residues. Filled out from reference TRBV5-8 and TRBJ2-7, the complete variable domain reads EAGVTQSPTHLIKTRGQQATLRCSPISGHTSVYWYQQALGLGLQFLLWYDEGEERNRGNFPPRFSGRQFPNYSSELNVNALELEDSALYLCASSLETGVPYEQYFGPGTRLTVT.

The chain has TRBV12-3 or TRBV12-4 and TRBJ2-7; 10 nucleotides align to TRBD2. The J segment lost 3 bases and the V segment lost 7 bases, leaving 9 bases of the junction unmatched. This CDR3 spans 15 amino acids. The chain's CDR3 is CASTVSGGGIYEQYF. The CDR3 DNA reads TGTGCCAGCACCGTAAGCGGGGGGGGAATCTACGAGCAGTACTTC.

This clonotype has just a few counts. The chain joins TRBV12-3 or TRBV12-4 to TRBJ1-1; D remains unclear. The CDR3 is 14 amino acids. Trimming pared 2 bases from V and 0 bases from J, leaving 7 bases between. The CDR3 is CASSLTTVNTEAFF. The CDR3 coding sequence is TGTGCCAGCAGTTTAACCACAGTGAACACTGAAGCTTTCTTT.

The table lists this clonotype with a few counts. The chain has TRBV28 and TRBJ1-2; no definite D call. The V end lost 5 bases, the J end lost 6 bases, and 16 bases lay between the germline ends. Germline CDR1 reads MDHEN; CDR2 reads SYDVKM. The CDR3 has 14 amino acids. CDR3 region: CASSPLAVIHGYTF. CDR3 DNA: TGTGCCAGCAGTCCGCTAGCGGTTATCCATGGCTACACCTTC.

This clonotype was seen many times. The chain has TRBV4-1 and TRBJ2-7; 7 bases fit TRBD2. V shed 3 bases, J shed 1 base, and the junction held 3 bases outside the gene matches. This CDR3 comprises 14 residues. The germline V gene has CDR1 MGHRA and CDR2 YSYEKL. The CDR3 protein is CASSHSSGSYEQYF. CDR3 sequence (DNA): TGCGCCAGCAGCCATTCTAGCGGATCCTACGAGCAGTACTTC.

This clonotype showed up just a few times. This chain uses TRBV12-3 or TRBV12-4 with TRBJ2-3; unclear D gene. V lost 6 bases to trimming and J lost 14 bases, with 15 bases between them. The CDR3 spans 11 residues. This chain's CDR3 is CASSSATGAYF. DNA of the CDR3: TGTGCCAGCAGCTCAGCTACGGGCGCGTATTTT.

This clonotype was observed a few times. The CDR3 DNA is TGCGCCAGCAGCTTGGGTCAGGGACTTAGCACAGATACGCAGTATTTT. Protein: CASSLGQGLSTDTQYF. The gene calls are TRBV5-1 and TRBJ2-3; possibly TRBD2 for D (6 bases). Germline assignment: CDR1 SGHRS and CDR2 YFSETQ. Trimming left V 0 bases short and J 0 bases short, with 11 bases between. This CDR3 contains 16 residues.

CDR3 sequence reads: CASSRGPRREQYF. The CDR3 nucleotides read TGTGCCAGCAGCCGCGGACCGCGGCGCGAGCAGTACTTC. This sequence joins TRBV11-2 and TRBJ2-7; D is uncertain. The length of the CDR3 is 13 residues. V was trimmed by 5 bases and J by 6 bases, leaving 14 bases between them. Germline CDR1 is SGHAT and CDR2 is FQNNGV.

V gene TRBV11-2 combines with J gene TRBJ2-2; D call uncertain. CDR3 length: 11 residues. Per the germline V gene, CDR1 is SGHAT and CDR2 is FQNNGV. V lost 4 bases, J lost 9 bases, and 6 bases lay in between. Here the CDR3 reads CASSSSWELFF. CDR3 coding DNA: TGTGCCAGCAGCTCCTCTTGGGAGCTGTTTTTT.

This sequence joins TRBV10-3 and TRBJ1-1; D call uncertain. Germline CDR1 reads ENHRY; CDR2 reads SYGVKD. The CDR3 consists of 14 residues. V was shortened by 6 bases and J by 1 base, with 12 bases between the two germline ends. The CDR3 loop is CAIRPVSPNTEAFF. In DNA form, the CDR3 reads TGTGCCATCAGGCCGGTCTCCCCGAACACTGAAGCTTTCTTT.

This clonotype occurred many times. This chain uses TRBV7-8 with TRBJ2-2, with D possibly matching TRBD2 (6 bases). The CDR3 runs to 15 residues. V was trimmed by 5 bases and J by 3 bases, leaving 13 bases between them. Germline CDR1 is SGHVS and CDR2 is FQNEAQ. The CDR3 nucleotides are TGTGCCAGCAGCATCACTGGGGAGGACACCGGGGAGCTGTTTTTT. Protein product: CASSITGEDTGELFF.

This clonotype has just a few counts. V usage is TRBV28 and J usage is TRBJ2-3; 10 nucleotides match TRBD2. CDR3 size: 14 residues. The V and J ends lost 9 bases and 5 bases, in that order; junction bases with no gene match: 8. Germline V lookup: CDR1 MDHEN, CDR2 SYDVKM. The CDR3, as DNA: TGTGCCAGTCAGCGGGAGGGTTCGGGAGATACGCAGTATTTT. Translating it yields CASQREGSGDTQYF.

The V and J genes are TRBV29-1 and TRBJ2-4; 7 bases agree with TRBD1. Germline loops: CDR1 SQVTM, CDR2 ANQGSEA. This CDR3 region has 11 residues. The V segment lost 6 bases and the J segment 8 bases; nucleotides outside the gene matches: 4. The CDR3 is CSVGQADIQYF. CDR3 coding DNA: TGCAGCGTCGGACAGGCGGACATTCAGTACTTC.

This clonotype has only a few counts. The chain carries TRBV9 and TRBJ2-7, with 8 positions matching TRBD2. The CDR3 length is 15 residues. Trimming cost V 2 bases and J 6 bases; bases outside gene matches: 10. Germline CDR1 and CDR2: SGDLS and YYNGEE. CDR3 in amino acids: CASSVSGSNPPEQYF. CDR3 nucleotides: TGTGCCAGCAGCGTCAGCGGGAGCAATCCGCCCGAGCAGTACTTC.